This T cell receptor (beta chain) was sequenced for a study of blood T cell repertoires in COVID-19. About the research overall: In each case, the material was cDNA or gDNA derived from T cells, B-cell-depleted T cells, or PBMCs.

Profiling relied on immunoSEQ multiplex PCR, and the TCRdb table lists in-frame clones only, not all of them. The sample consists of fewer than 250,000 clones, about 87% of them appearing once. The germline V gene encodes CDR1 GTSNPN and CDR2 SVGIG (reference sequence). This CDR3 region has 16 residues. Trimming cost V 5 bases and J 0 bases, with 19 bases left between them. The chain recombines TRBV30 with TRBJ1-1, with D possibly TRBD1 on 5 matching bases. This receptor was identified in a man aged 55-75 years with acute or convalescent COVID-19. Input material: peripheral blood. The CDR3 bases are TGTGCCTGGGGGGGGTCGGGCCGACACATGAACACTGAAGCTTTCTTT. This codes for CAWGGSGRHMNTEAFF.